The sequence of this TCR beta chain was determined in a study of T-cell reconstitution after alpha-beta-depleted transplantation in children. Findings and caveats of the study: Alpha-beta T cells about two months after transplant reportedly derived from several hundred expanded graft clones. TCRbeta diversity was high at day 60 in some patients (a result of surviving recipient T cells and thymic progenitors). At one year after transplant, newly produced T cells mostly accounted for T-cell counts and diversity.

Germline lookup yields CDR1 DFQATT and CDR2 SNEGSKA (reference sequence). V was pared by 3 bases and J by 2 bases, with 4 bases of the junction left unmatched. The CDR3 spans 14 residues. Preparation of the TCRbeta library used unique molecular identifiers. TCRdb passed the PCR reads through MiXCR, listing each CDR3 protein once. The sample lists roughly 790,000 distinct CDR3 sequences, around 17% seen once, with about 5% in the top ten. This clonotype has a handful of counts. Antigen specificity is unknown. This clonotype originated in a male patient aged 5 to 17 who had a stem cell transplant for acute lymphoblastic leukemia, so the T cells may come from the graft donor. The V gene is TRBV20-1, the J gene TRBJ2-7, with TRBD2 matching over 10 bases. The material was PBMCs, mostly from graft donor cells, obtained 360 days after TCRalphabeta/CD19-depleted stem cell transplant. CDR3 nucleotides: TGCAGTGCTAGCGGGACTAGCGAGCCCTACGAGCAGTACTTC. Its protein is CSASGTSEPYEQYF.